This TCR beta chain was obtained from a study of cytomegalovirus exposure and HLA in healthy donors. TCRdb keeps only in-frame clones here, not all; method: immunoSEQ multiplex PCR. The sample carries 90,000 to 100,000 clones, around 90% recorded once. This CDR3 spans 14 amino acids. With 4 bases removed from V and 2 bases from J, the gap between germline ends came to 10 bases. Germline loops: CDR1 SGHTA, CDR2 FQGTGA. The chain employs TRBV7-3 and TRBJ2-3, with a weak D call TRBD1 (6 bases). The sample was PBMCs. This TCR was recovered from a woman aged 25 to 39 in good health and CMV-seronegative. The CDR3 nucleotides read TGTGCCAGCAGCTGGGGACAAAACACAGATACGCAGTATTTT. Residues: CASSWGQNTDTQYF.